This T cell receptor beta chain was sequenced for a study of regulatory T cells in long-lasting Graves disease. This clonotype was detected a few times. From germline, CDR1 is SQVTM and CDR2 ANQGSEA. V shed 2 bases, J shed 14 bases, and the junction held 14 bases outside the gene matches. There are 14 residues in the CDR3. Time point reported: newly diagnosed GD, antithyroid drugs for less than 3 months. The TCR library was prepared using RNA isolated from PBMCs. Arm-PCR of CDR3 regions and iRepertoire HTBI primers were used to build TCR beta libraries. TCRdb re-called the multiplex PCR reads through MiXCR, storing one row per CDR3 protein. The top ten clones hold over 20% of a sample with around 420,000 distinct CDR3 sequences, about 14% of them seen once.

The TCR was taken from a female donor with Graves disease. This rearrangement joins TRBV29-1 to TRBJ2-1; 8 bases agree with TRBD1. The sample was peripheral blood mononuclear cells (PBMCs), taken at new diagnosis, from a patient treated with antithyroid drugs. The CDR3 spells CSVESGTGSFYEFF. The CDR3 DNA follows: TGCAGCGTTGAATCCGGGACAGGATCCTTTTATGAGTTCTTC.